The 8 T cell receptor beta chains listed next were all sequenced from one sample in a study of T-cell memory formation after mild COVID-19 (dated by TCRdb to the early 2020s). The method behind the library was 5' RACE. Sequencing instrument: Illumina NovaSeq 6000. In-frame beta chains were kept once TCRdb had trimmed the public reads at Q25 with fastp and called clones with MiXCR. All rows with the same CDR3 protein become a single entry with the most common DNA and genes. Across this sample there are nearly 350,000 distinct CDR3 sequences, with 13% seen only once. The ten largest clones capture about a fifth of the sample. What was sequenced was PBMCs or a T cell subset sorted from them (not recorded which). The receptors derive from a man between 18 and 35 years old who had mild COVID-19 (a few samples of this study predate the infection). The sample titles of this study are shuffled in the database, so cell type and time point are left out; the donor was told from shared clones.

CDR3 sequence (DNA): TGTGCCAGCAGCAGGGGTTGGGGGGGGCAAGAGACCCAGTACTTC. Amino acids: CASSRGWGGQETQYF. The chain recombines TRBV12-3 or TRBV12-4 with TRBJ2-5, with TRBD2 as a possible D gene (7 bases). V lost 6 bases and J lost 2, with 16 bases in between. The CDR3 is made up of 15 amino acids.

This clonotype was detected a few times. The CDR3 DNA reads TGCGCCAGCAGCTTGGAGTGGGGGCGACGTTCGGGAGAAGCTTTCTTT. Amino acids: CASSLEWGRRSGEAFF. V and J are TRBV5-1 and TRBJ1-1; perhaps TRBD1 as D (6 bases). The CDR3 runs 16 residues. Trimming pared 0 bases from V and 8 bases from J, leaving 20 bases between. Germline V gene sequence: CDR1 SGHRS, CDR2 YFSETQ.

This clonotype was detected ten times or more. The CDR3 bases are TGTGCCAGCAGTTTGTTTATCGGGGGGGGCAACGAGCAGTACTTC. It codes for CASSLFIGGGNEQYF. V is TRBV12-3 or TRBV12-4 and J is TRBJ2-7; TRBD2 aligns across 8 bases. The junction had 9 bases not matched to a gene; V was cut back by 3 bases and J by 5 bases. The CDR3 length is 15 residues.

The chain's CDR3 is CASSLLFAEQFF. The CDR3 DNA is TGTGCCAGCAGCTTACTGTTCGCTGAGCAGTTCTTC. The J gene is TRBJ2-1, the V gene TRBV7-6; D is uncertain. The CDR3 runs 12 residues. With 2 bases removed from V and 9 bases from J, the gap between germline ends came to 8 bases. Looked up from germline, CDR1 is SGHVS and CDR2 is FNYEAQ.

The rearrangement uses TRBV7-6 and TRBJ1-1; D is unclear. Germline CDR1 SGHVS, CDR2 FNYEAQ. The V end was cut by 5 bases, the J end by 8 bases, with 15 bases between. The CDR3 runs to 13 residues. The CDR3 sequence: CASSRAEGREAFF. In nucleotides, the CDR3 is TGTGCCAGCAGCCGGGCGGAGGGTCGGGAAGCTTTCTTT.

The count of this clonotype is one. This chain links TRBV7-9 with TRBJ2-7, with no clear D. The CDR3 consists of 13 residues. Germline CDR1 is SEHNR and CDR2 is FQNEAQ (reference sequence). V lost 5 bases and J lost 2, with 10 bases in between. As DNA, the CDR3 is TGTGCCAGCAGCCACCCGGAAGCCTACGAGCAGTACTTC. Protein product: CASSHPEAYEQYF.

The chain couples TRBV21-1 to TRBJ2-4; the table calls TRBD1, which could not be checked here. TRBV21-1 is noted as a pseudogene. This CDR3 spans 16 amino acids. CDR3 region: CASSLVVGPYKNIQYF. The CDR3 nucleotides read TGTGCCAGCAGCCTGGTCGTGGGGCCGTACAAGAACATTCAGTACTTC.

This chain connects TRBV7-2 to TRBJ1-2; D possibly corresponds to TRBD1 (5 bases). The CDR3 is 15 residues long. Trimming stripped 6 bases from V and 0 bases from J, with 14 bases between. The germline gives CDR1 SGHTA, CDR2 FQGNSA. In DNA, the CDR3 is TGTGCCAGCAGTCTTGACAGTACGACTAACTATGGCTACACCTTC. The encoded protein is CASSLDSTTNYGYTF.